This TCR beta chain comes out of a study of naive and memory T cell subsets (dated by TCRdb to the late 2010s). With respect to the entire study: According to the figure summarizing the samples, there were around ten blood donors, 7 tuberculin skin test biopsies and 3 saline control biopsies. PCR2 was typically a SYBR Green qPCR stopped at a set threshold; low-input samples could instead use end-point PCR (around 6 cycles). Study-wide findings and limitations: The RNA-based method was acknowledged to be potentially sensitive to changes in TCR transcripts with T cell activation and differentiation.

Library generation was performed with 5' RACE. The ligated cDNA was amplified in four rounds of PCR with nested alpha and beta constant region primers together with the SP2 primer. For the blood and skin samples, TCR RNA was reverse transcribed with SuperScript IV using primers for the alpha and beta constant regions. Using T4 RNA ligase 1, an oligonucleotide carrying both the Illumina SP2 primer and a UMI was ligated onto the 3' end of the cDNA. The 12-nucleotide UMI was composed of two random hexamers separated by an eight-base spacer, which was included to prevent hairpin formation. From the second PCR onward, TCR alpha and beta chain libraries were processed separately, and dual indexing was applied for multiplexing. After pooling, the indexed libraries were analyzed by capillary electrophoresis and sequenced on either an Illumina MiSeq or NextSeq. To boost base diversity and improve cluster recognition, PhiX DNA at about 5-7.5% was spiked into the libraries. The paper's processing steps were these. Demultiplexor pulled UMIs out of read 2, joined the UMIs with the TCR sequence from read 1, and separated reads according to sample indices. Decombinator identified V and J genes and V-J junctions and gave each TCR a five-part identifier that included V and J deletions. UMIs were used by Collapsinator to correct sequencing errors and PCR amplification heterogeneity, so that a UMI-based abundance was obtained for each TCR. CDR3Translator turned identifiers into nucleotide sequence, translated the nucleotide sequence into amino acids, and pulled out CDR3 regions based on terminal motifs. After normalization to the amount of input RNA, the error-corrected alpha and beta TCR counts from blood and from skin were compared. The public reads were run again by TCRdb, first through fastp at Q25 and then through MiXCR, and only productive beta chains were kept. Rows with a matching CDR3 protein are joined into one entry that keeps the most common DNA and genes. The authors' filters were not applied to this entry. The table for this sample lists roughly 62,000 distinct CDR3 sequences; 7.2% of them were counted only once. Around 9.7% of the sample lies in the top ten.

The study described a robust, sensitive protocol for amplifying, sequencing and analyzing TCRs, using 3' ligation of a UMI-containing oligonucleotide to TCR cDNA. For whole blood analysis, 2.5 ml of peripheral blood was collected from healthy adult volunteers into Tempus tubes, and RNA was extracted following the manufacturer's instructions. Before reverse transcription, total RNA that had not been cell sorted was treated with RQ1 DNase, with a target input of about 1 to 1000 ng. Libraries were prepared from skin biopsies and whole blood to test how robust the pipeline was in samples where T cells are a minority population. CDR1 and CDR2 (MNHEY, SVGAGI) derive from the germline V gene. The trim is 9 bases for V and 8 bases for J, with a gap of 19 bases between the germline ends. From the cysteine up to the phenylalanine, the CDR3 has a length of 14 residues. Only the CDR3 portion is preserved as DNA: 42 bases, with reading frame beginning at the first base.

As regards this clonotype: The target of this receptor is not known. Base qualities are not recorded, but no much larger clone differs from it by a single base.

This chain is built from TRBV6-5 and TRBJ1-4; the D gene remains uncertain. This clonotype was sampled from a male donor in good health. The DNA sequence is given as TGTGCCAGTACCCTTGCAGCGGGGAGGGAAAAACTGTTTTTT. It encodes CASTLAAGREKLFF.